Below, 32 T cell receptor beta chains from the same sample are listed, as sequenced in a study of Tregs in tolerant kidney transplant recipients. Mixed chimerism was transient after nonmyeloablative marrow transplants from related graft donors. Generated by immunoSEQ multiplex PCR, the TCRdb table keeps only in-frame clones and is missing some. The repertoire has about 50,000 clones, roughly 87% of them found once; the top ten carry 15% to 19%. The sequencing used CD8+ T cells from blood (PBMCs), collected 12 months after the transplant. Every receptor here comes from a human patient who received a combined kidney and bone marrow transplant. A share of the T cells may be of graft donor origin.

The chain is built from TRBV5-1 and TRBJ1-2; perhaps TRBD1 as D (6 bases). This CDR3 region has 14 residues. Trimming left V 4 bases short and J 5 bases short, with 15 bases between. Germline-derived CDR1 and CDR2 are SGHRS and YFSETQ. The CDR3 coding sequence is TGCGCCAGCAGCCAAAGGACAGCGAGATATGGCTACACCTTC. Encoded protein: CASSQRTARYGYTF.

The V call is TRBV28, the J call TRBJ2-5, with a tentative D call TRBD2 (5 bases). Trimming took 8 bases from V and 0 from J, leaving 10 bases between them. CDR3 size: 13 residues. Germline V gene sequence: CDR1 MDHEN, CDR2 SYDVKM. The CDR3 DNA reads TGTGCCAGCCGCCACGGGAACCAAGAGACCCAGTACTTC. Its translation: CASRHGNQETQYF.

The chain has TRBV6-1 and TRBJ2-7, with unresolved D. Germline V gene data show CDR1 as MNHNS and CDR2 as SASEGT. The V end lost 7 bases, the J end lost 3 bases, and 10 bases lay between the germline ends. CDR3 size: 12 residues. CDR3 in amino acids: CASTLDNYEQYF. The CDR3 DNA sequence: TGTGCCAGCACCCTAGATAACTACGAGCAGTACTTC.

The chain is built from TRBV7-3 and TRBJ2-3; TRBD2 matches at 7 bases. From germline, CDR1 is SGHTA and CDR2 FQGTGA. The V and J ends lost 0 bases and 0 bases, in that order; junction bases with no gene match: 3. The CDR3 has 16 amino acids. The CDR3 loop reads CASSLTAGTSTDTQYF. The CDR3 bases are TGTGCCAGCAGCTTAACAGCGGGGACTAGCACAGATACGCAGTATTTT.

V is TRBV9 and J is TRBJ2-7; D is uncertain. The V gene's germline CDR1 is SGDLS and CDR2 YYNGEE. V lost 0 bases to trimming and J lost 5 bases, with 9 bases between them. The length of the CDR3 is 13 residues. Here the CDR3 reads CASSVGYSDEQYF. The CDR3 DNA reads TGTGCCAGCAGCGTAGGCTATTCTGACGAGCAGTACTTC.

V is TRBV7-8 and J is TRBJ2-7; TRBD1 aligns across 8 bases. The CDR3 loop spans 16 amino acids. From germline, CDR1 is SGHVS and CDR2 FQNEAQ. Trimming took 4 bases from V and 6 from J; bases not matched to a gene: 14. CDR3 amino acids: CASSSRAVAGGSEQYF. CDR3 sequence (DNA): TGTGCCAGCAGCTCCCGCGCCGTGGCAGGGGGCAGCGAGCAGTACTTC.

This rearrangement joins TRBV30 to TRBJ1-2; D gene uncertain. Germline V gene sequence: CDR1 GTSNPN, CDR2 SVGIG (reference sequence). CDR3 size: 15 residues. The V end lost 0 bases, the J end lost 4 bases, and 15 bases lay between the germline ends. The CDR3 DNA reads as TGTGCCTGGAGTGTACTATCAGTAACTTTCTATGGCTACACCTTC. Its translation: CAWSVLSVTFYGYTF.

This clone was seen just once. V is TRBV29-1 and J is TRBJ2-3; 8 bases match TRBD2. CDR3 length equals 16 residues. J lost 1 base, V lost 4 bases, and 10 bases had no gene match. Germline V gene data show CDR1 as SQVTM and CDR2 as ANQGSEA. Written as DNA, the CDR3 is TGCAGCGTTGTGGGGGTAGGACTAGCCCGCACAGATACGCAGTATTTT. As protein: CSVVGVGLARTDTQYF.

This chain uses TRBV9 with TRBJ2-1, with 12 positions matching TRBD2. Per germline, CDR1 SGDLS and CDR2 YYNGEE. V shed 4 bases, J shed 8 bases, and the junction held 16 bases outside the gene matches. CDR3 size: 18 residues. CDR3 amino acids: CASSSPRMTSGSRHEQFF. The CDR3 DNA sequence: TGTGCCAGCAGCTCCCCCCGAATGACTAGCGGGAGTCGCCATGAGCAGTTCTTC.

The CDR3 is CATWTNGYTF. DNA for the CDR3: TGTGCCACCTGGACAAATGGCTACACCTTC. The chain is built from TRBV13 and TRBJ1-2; TRBD1 might be the D (5 bases). This CDR3 region has 10 residues. Germline V CDR1 and CDR2: PRHDT, FYEKMQ (reference sequence). The V end was cut by 10 bases, the J end by 6 bases, with 9 bases between.

The rearrangement links TRBV5-5 to TRBJ2-1, with a possible D match to TRBD1 (6 bases). Germline-derived CDR1 and CDR2 are SGHKS and YYEKEE (reference sequence). The CDR3 extends over 14 amino acids. The V gene lost 2 bases and the J gene lost 6 bases, with 12 bases spanning the gap. CDR3 protein: CASSFAGEGNEQFF. The CDR3 DNA follows: TGTGCCAGCAGCTTCGCAGGGGAAGGCAATGAGCAGTTCTTC.

This clone was counted a single time. The CDR3 here is CASSEVGRGPAYEQYF. Here the CDR3 DNA reads TGTGCCAGCAGTGAAGTAGGCAGGGGTCCTGCCTACGAGCAGTACTTC. This sequence joins TRBV2 and TRBJ2-5; perhaps TRBD1 as D (6 bases). TRBJ2-7 explains the end of the DNA better; the J call may be wrong. The CDR3 spans 16 residues. Germline V gene lookup returns CDR1 SNHLY and CDR2 FYNNEI.

This clone was seen only a few times. The J gene is TRBJ2-7, the V gene TRBV28; D is possibly TRBD2 (5 bases). CDR3 size: 14 residues. Trimming pared 2 bases from V and 4 bases from J, leaving 12 bases between. Germline CDR1 reads MDHEN; CDR2 reads SYDVKM. This CDR3 is CASSLLDGDYEQYF. The CDR3 bases are TGTGCCAGCAGTTTACTCGACGGGGATTACGAGCAGTACTTC.

The chain uses TRBV18 and TRBJ2-3; D uncertain. The CDR3 totals 12 residues. Per the germline V gene, CDR1 is KGHSH and CDR2 is LQKENI. Trimming took off 10 bases at V and 5 bases at J, with 13 bases between the two ends. The CDR3 DNA follows: TGTGCCACCCGGAAAGGAGAAGATACGCAGTATTTT. This sequence encodes CATRKGEDTQYF.

V and J are TRBV9 and TRBJ1-1, with D perhaps matching TRBD1 (6 bases). This CDR3 contains 16 residues. Trimming stripped 2 bases from V and 1 base from J, with 15 bases between. Germline V lookup: CDR1 SGDLS, CDR2 YYNGEE. The CDR3 protein is CASSVHQGSPNTEAFF. The DNA of the CDR3 is TGTGCCAGCAGCGTCCATCAGGGGTCCCCGAACACTGAAGCTTTCTTT.

V gene TRBV5-6 combines with J gene TRBJ2-7, with D perhaps TRBD2 (5 bases). The CDR3 contains 16 residues. Germline V gives CDR1 SGHDT, CDR2 YYEEEE. V shed 2 bases and J shed 1 base, with 16 bases lying between them. DNA of the CDR3: TGTGCCAGCAGCTTCGGGATAGTGAGTGCTTCCTACGAGCAGTACTTC. It is translated as CASSFGIVSASYEQYF.

This clone has a handful of counts. The chain has TRBV12-1 and TRBJ1-1; TRBD1 was called by the table and not checked on the DNA. TRBV12-1 counts as a pseudogene. The CDR3 has 13 amino acids. The CDR3 sequence is CATDRGHRTEAFF. CDR3 coding DNA: TGTGCCACGGACAGGGGGCATAGAACTGAAGCTTTCTTT.

The J gene is TRBJ2-3, the V gene TRBV9; 8 bases fit TRBD2. In germline, CDR1 is SGDLS, CDR2 YYNGEE. This CDR3 is 16 amino acids long. With 2 bases clipped from V and 4 bases from J, the junction kept 9 bases outside the gene matches. CDR3 residues: CASSVWGGGNSDTQYF. The CDR3 bases are TGTGCCAGCAGCGTGTGGGGCGGGGGGAACTCAGATACGCAGTATTTT.

The chain carries TRBV11-2 and TRBJ2-1; D call uncertain. CDR1 SGHAT and CDR2 FQNNGV come from the germline V gene. The V end lost 3 bases, the J end lost 6 bases, and 3 bases lay between the germline ends. The CDR3 length is 11 residues. CDR3 residues: CASSFLNEQFF. CDR3 sequence (DNA): TGTGCCAGCAGCTTTCTCAATGAGCAGTTCTTC.

This chain joins TRBV9 and TRBJ2-1, with 7 bases that match TRBD2. In germline, CDR1 is SGDLS, CDR2 YYNGEE. This CDR3 region has 15 residues. V trimming: 6 bases; J trimming: 5 bases; junction bases outside the gene matches: 11. The CDR3: CASNGVSRGDNEQFF. CDR3 DNA: TGTGCCAGCAATGGGGTCTCTCGGGGGGACAATGAGCAGTTCTTC. The full variable domain, completed using reference TRBV9 and TRBJ2-1, is DSGVTQTPKHLITATGQRVTLRCSPRSGDLSVYWYQQSLDQGLQFLIQYYNGEERAKGNILERFSAQQFPDLHSELNLSSLELGDSALYFCASNGVSRGDNEQFFGPGTRLTVL.

The CDR3 sequence: CASSYGAGEWTGELFF. CDR3 DNA sequence: TGTGCCAGCAGTTACGGGGCGGGAGAATGGACCGGGGAGCTGTTTTTT. The rearrangement links TRBV6-5 to TRBJ2-2; 7 nucleotides agree with TRBD2. Germline V gene data show CDR1 as MNHEY and CDR2 as SVGAGI. V was clipped by 2 bases and J by 5 bases; unmatched bases: 8. CDR3 length equals 16 residues.

The chain joins TRBV7-7 to TRBJ2-1; TRBD1 is a possible D gene (6 bases). The CDR3 totals 13 residues. V lost 5 bases to trimming and J lost 4 bases, with 9 bases between them. The germline CDR1 and CDR2 sequences are SSHAT and FNYEAQ (reference sequence). CDR3 DNA: TGTGCCAGCAGCCGGGACACGTACAATGAGCAGTTCTTC. It codes for CASSRDTYNEQFF.

This clone has only a few counts. This chain links TRBV27 with TRBJ1-4; 10 bases match TRBD1. This CDR3 has 15 amino acids. CDR1 is MNHEY and CDR2 is SMNVEV in the germline V gene (reference sequence). Germline trimming cut 1 base from V and 6 bases from J; bases unmatched to any gene: 2. CDR3 DNA: TGTGCCAGCAGTTTATTGACAGGGGGCGATGAAAAACTGTTTTTT. Amino acids: CASSLLTGGDEKLFF.

This chain connects TRBV2 to TRBJ2-7; tentative D call: TRBD2 (5 bases). Looked up from germline, CDR1 is SNHLY and CDR2 is FYNNEI. There are 16 residues in the CDR3. The V end lost 7 bases, the J end lost 5 bases, and 24 bases lay between the germline ends. The CDR3 loop reads CASILAGLLRKDEQYF. The CDR3 DNA is TGTGCCAGCATTTTAGCAGGACTCCTGAGAAAAGACGAGCAGTACTTC.

The J gene is TRBJ2-1, the V gene TRBV19; TRBD2 agrees at 11 bases. V gave up 5 bases and J gave up 2 bases; unmatched junction bases: 2. The CDR3 runs 15 residues. Germline V lookup: CDR1 LNHDA, CDR2 SQIVND (reference sequence). CDR3 loop: CASSLLAGAYNEQFF. CDR3 in DNA: TGTGCCAGTAGTTTACTAGCGGGGGCCTACAATGAGCAGTTCTTC.

This clone was seen just once. V and J are TRBV28 and TRBJ2-7; TRBD2 matches at 7 bases. CDR1 MDHEN and CDR2 SYDVKM come from the germline V gene. V dropped 3 bases and J dropped 0; count of bases not matched to a gene: 5. CDR3 length: 15 amino acids. The CDR3 DNA reads as TGTGCCAGCAGTTTTCGCGGGGGACTCTCCTACGAGCAGTACTTC. The encoded protein is CASSFRGGLSYEQYF.

In DNA, the CDR3 is TGTGCCAGCAGTTTATCGCGCGGGAGAAGCTACGAGCAGTACTTC. Translated, it gives CASSLSRGRSYEQYF. The V call is TRBV27, the J call TRBJ2-7; 7 bases are shared with TRBD2. Germline trimming cut 0 bases from V and 3 bases from J; bases unmatched to any gene: 5. Germline-derived CDR1 and CDR2 are MNHEY and SMNVEV (reference sequence). The CDR3 sequence is 15 residues long.

V and J are TRBV27 and TRBJ2-5; D gene uncertain. The ends were cut back, 4 bases at V and 7 bases at J, with 13 bases in the middle. The CDR3 extends over 13 amino acids. Germline loops: CDR1 MNHEY, CDR2 SMNVEV (reference sequence). The CDR3 bases are TGTGCCAGCAGTTGGATAGCCGGTGGGACCCAGTACTTC. Translating gives CASSWIAGGTQYF.

The V and J genes are TRBV2 and TRBJ2-7; 7 positions match TRBD1. With 11 bases clipped from V and 2 bases from J, the junction kept 12 bases outside the gene matches. The CDR3 length is 14 residues. Germline V gives CDR1 SNHLY, CDR2 FYNNEI. The CDR3: CALLRDSRTYEQYF. In nucleotides, the CDR3 is TGTGCCTTGCTGAGGGACAGCAGAACCTACGAGCAGTACTTC.

Here the CDR3 DNA reads TGTGCCAGCAGCCAGTTCCCGGGGTGGGGTGGGGAGCTGTTTTTT. Residues: CASSQFPGWGGELFF. This chain uses TRBV4-2 with TRBJ2-2; the D gene is possibly TRBD2 (5 bases). The V and J ends lost 3 bases and 8 bases respectively, with 16 bases between them. Germline V gene sequence: CDR1 LGHNA, CDR2 YNFKEQ. There are 15 residues in the CDR3.

This rearrangement joins TRBV19 to TRBJ1-1, with 11 bases lining up with TRBD1. Per the germline V gene, CDR1 is LNHDA and CDR2 is SQIVND (reference sequence). The CDR3 consists of 17 residues. The V and J ends lost 3 bases and 1 base, in that order; junction bases with no gene match: 7. The CDR3 DNA reads TGTGCCAGTAGTATGAGCTGGGACAGGGGGACGAACACTGAAGCTTTCTTT. This codes for CASSMSWDRGTNTEAFF.

The V gene is TRBV11-2, the J gene TRBJ2-1; the D gene is possibly TRBD2 (6 bases). Trimming left V 1 base short and J 2 bases short, with 9 bases between. The length of the CDR3 is 15 residues. Per germline, CDR1 SGHAT and CDR2 FQNNGV. The DNA of the CDR3 is TGTGCCAGCAGCTTAGGGCTAGCGACCTACAATGAGCAGTTCTTC. This sequence encodes CASSLGLATYNEQFF.